The subject of this entry is one TCR beta chain. Its antigen is still unknown. This sample is drawn from a study of blood T cells in healthy people across ages. Study outcomes and limitations: Per million T cells, the diversity of TCR beta decreased roughly linearly as age advanced.

Together with a sample-barcoded 5' primer, a J-beta primer mix was included in a second PCR lasting roughly 6 to 12 cycles. TCRdb fed the 5' RACE reads into MiXCR, producing one record per CDR3 protein. In the table there are approximately 730,000 distinct CDR3 sequences, approximately 43% of which are singletons. CDR1 is SEHNR, CDR2 FQNEAQ, per germline (reference sequence). Trimming shortened V by 8 bases and J by 0 bases, and 17 bases separated the two germline ends. CDR3 length: 15 amino acids. This chain connects TRBV7-9 to TRBJ2-7, with D tentatively TRBD1 or TRBD2 (5 bases each). The receptor comes from a woman aged 60-75 years in good health. Sequenced material: blood. The CDR3 nucleotides are TGTGCCAGCGCCCCACCCCGGGGCGCCTCCTACGAGCAGTACTTC. This translates into CASAPPRGASYEQYF.